This TCR beta chain came from a study of response to subunit inactivated influenza vaccine. In TCRdb, the RT-PCR reads were re-called with MiXCR into one record per CDR3 protein. The sample includes hundreds of thousands of distinct CDR3 sequences, under 9% of them seen just once. This clonotype was recorded many times. There are 14 residues in the CDR3. The V end was cut by 7 bases, the J end by 1 base, with 10 bases between. This sample comprised PBMCs from blood, obtained less than 30 months after vaccination. The source of this sequence is a man between 50 and 75 years old who received an inactivated influenza vaccine. The chain employs TRBV12-3 or TRBV12-4 and TRBJ2-2, with D perhaps being TRBD1 or TRBD2 (5 bases each). CDR3 loop: CASTRDQNTGELFF. CDR3 sequence (DNA): TGTGCCAGCACCAGGGACCAGAACACCGGGGAGCTGTTTTTT.